This T cell receptor beta chain was sequenced in a study of cytomegalovirus exposure and HLA in healthy donors. Study at large: Unique TCRs numbering roughly 80 million, obtained from HLA-typed donors, made up an early data release.

To note about this clone: As yet, its antigen is unknown.

Study-wide results and caveats: TCR beta sequences reportedly predicted the HLA-A and HLA-B alleles of most subjects accurately. Earlier analysis found most TCR beta V segments productive about 87% or about 30% of the time. A missense DCLRE1C variant was associated with V- and J-gene trimming of TCR beta chains in a later analysis, and an independent cohort replicated the association.

The CDR3 has 17 residues. CDR1 and CDR2 (germline): SNHLY, FYNNEI. J lost 5 bases, V lost 0 bases, and 8 bases had no gene match. PCR involved 60 Vbeta and 13 Jbeta primers. Clones were read by immunoSEQ multiplex PCR, and TCRdb kept only the in-frame ones, dropping some. Counted here are about 190,000 clones, approximately 78% occurring once; the ten biggest clones make up 11% to 15%. This receptor was identified in a woman aged 25 to 39 in good health and CMV-seropositive. Sequences were obtained from PBMCs. V usage is TRBV2 and J usage is TRBJ2-1; 9 bases are a match to TRBD2. CDR3 protein: CASSEARGTSKHNEQFF. CDR3 nucleotides: TGTGCCAGCAGTGAAGCGCGAGGGACTAGCAAACACAATGAGCAGTTCTTC.